This T cell receptor (beta chain) came from a study of T-cell reconstitution after alpha-beta-depleted transplantation in children. Unique molecular identifiers featured in how the TCRbeta library was prepared. TCRdb analysed the PCR reads with MiXCR anew, one entry per CDR3 protein. The sample has 80,000 to 100,000 distinct CDR3 sequences, more than 20% seen once. In the case of this clonotype: The target antigen is unknown.

Notes on the study in general: Where alpha-beta T cells came from about two months after transplant was reportedly several hundred expanded graft clones.

The origin of this receptor is a boy aged 2-9 years with acute lymphoblastic leukemia, due to receive a stem cell transplant. Sequences were derived from PBMCs, sampled before TCRalphabeta/CD19-depleted stem cell transplant.

This CDR3 reads CSARASGGAPNTQYF. The CDR3 DNA reads as TGCAGTGCTAGAGCTAGCGGAGGGGCCCCGAATACGCAGTATTTT. The chain uses TRBV20-1 and TRBJ2-3; 7 bases line up with TRBD2. CDR3 size: 15 residues. V shed 1 base, J shed 7 bases, and the junction held 11 bases outside the gene matches. Germline V gives CDR1 DFQATT, CDR2 SNEGSKA (reference sequence).